Each of the 3 T cell receptor beta chains below was sequenced from the same sample in a study (dated by TCRdb to the mid-2010s). Receptor libraries were prepared by RT-PCR. Sequencing was carried out with an Illumina MiSeq. TCRdb reprocessed the public reads (quality trimming at Q25 with fastp, clone calling with MiXCR) and kept in-frame beta chains. A single entry per CDR3 protein holds the most common genes and DNA from its merged rows. This sample has 650,000 to 800,000 distinct CDR3 sequences in its table, and over 12% of those were observed once. The ten largest make up 3.6% of the sample. The sample was memory CD4+ T cells from blood. These receptor sequences come from a female donor in good health, serving as a healthy control.

There are a few counts of this clonotype. The genes are TRBV7-2 and TRBJ2-7; TRBD1 might be the D (5 bases). The germline V gene encodes CDR1 SGHTA and CDR2 FQGNSA. The CDR3 is made up of 12 amino acids. With 3 bases removed from V and 6 bases from J, the gap between germline ends came to 9 bases. DNA for the CDR3: TGTGCCAGCAGCTTGGGGCGAATCGAGCAGTACTTC. Translating it yields CASSLGRIEQYF.

CDR3 amino acids: CASSPLDEAFF. CDR3 bases: TGTGCCAGCTCACCCCTAGATGAAGCTTTCTTT. This chain joins TRBV18 and TRBJ1-1; D gene ambiguous. The CDR3 spans 11 residues. Germline V gene sequence: CDR1 KGHSH, CDR2 LQKENI. V dropped 3 bases and J dropped 7 bases, with 6 bases sitting between them.

The chain joins TRBV7-2 to TRBJ2-1; no definite D call. The CDR3 contains 13 residues. Germline CDR1 reads SGHTA; CDR2 reads FQGNSA. V dropped 2 bases and J dropped 7 bases, with 9 bases sitting between them. CDR3 sequence (DNA): TGTGCCAGCAGCTTATTAGAGGCTAATGAGCAGTTCTTC. Its translation is CASSLLEANEQFF.